The present entry profiles one TCR beta chain with its context. The antigen is unknown. The data stem from a study of beta chain features in type 1 diabetes. Study at large: Age, gender, cell numbers and subset yield matched between patients and controls. Study-level findings and limits: Naive, central memory and Treg TCRB repertoires appeared more alike in patients than in healthy donors. Researchers report that Type 1 diabetes patients had moderately but significantly shorter TCRB CDR3s across all four CD4+ subsets. It was not settled here whether HLA type affects TCRB rearrangement.

CD45RO/CCR7/CD25/CD127/CD95/CD27 separated CD4+ naive, central memory, regulatory and stem cell-like memory cells by sorting. The sequenced template was cDNA made from the entire isolated RNA. Only in-frame clones appear in the TCRdb table, and some are missing; sequencing was by immunoSEQ multiplex PCR. The sample lists tens of thousands of clones; 35% to 50% were seen once. There are 18 residues in the CDR3. Germline V gives CDR1 LNHNV, CDR2 YYDKDF (reference sequence). V lost 5 bases, J lost 4 bases, and 13 bases stayed unmatched. Sequencing was done on a sample of Tregs from blood. This receptor was obtained from a man aged 30 to 39 with type 1 diabetes. The chain carries TRBV15 and TRBJ2-2; TRBD1 matches at 10 bases. CDR3 sequence: CATSSTLRDRGPTGELFF. CDR3 nucleotide sequence: TGTGCCACCAGCTCAACTCTACGGGACAGGGGTCCCACCGGGGAGCTGTTTTTT.